Below are 26 T cell receptor beta chains sequenced from a single sample in a study of T cell responses to AZD1222 COVID-19 vaccine. Sequencing was performed with immunoSEQ multiplex PCR; in TCRdb, only in-frame clones are kept and a portion is missing. This table holds about 100,000 clones, about 92% found once. The sample consisted of peripheral blood, taken on day 0 of MenACWY control vaccination. All receptors derive from an adult in good health.

The J gene is TRBJ1-2, the V gene TRBV7-2, with a tentative D call TRBD1 (5 bases). The CDR3 covers 13 residues. Germline CDR1 is SGHTA and CDR2 is FQGNSA. V lost 6 bases, J lost 7 bases, and 15 bases lay in between. CDR3 amino acids: CASSIGTNGGYTF. The CDR3, as DNA: TGTGCCAGCAGTATCGGGACTAATGGTGGCTACACCTTC. Looking up the rest from reference TRBV7-2 and TRBJ1-2 gives the full variable domain: GAGVSQSPSNKVTEKGKDVELRCDPISGHTALYWYRQSLGQGLEFLIYFQGNSAPDKSGLPSDRFSAERTGGSVSTLTIQRTQQEDSAVYLCASSIGTNGGYTFGSGTRLTVV.

V gene TRBV19 combines with J gene TRBJ1-3, with 7 bases matching TRBD1. With V trimmed by 8 bases and J by 1 base, 5 bases remained unmatched. CDR1 and CDR2 (germline): LNHDA, SQIVND (reference sequence). This CDR3 is 14 amino acids long. The DNA for the CDR3 is TGTGCCAGTCGTACAGGGGAATCTGGAAACACCATATATTTT. This gives the protein CASRTGESGNTIYF.

The rearrangement joins TRBV9 to TRBJ2-7; 8 positions agree with TRBD1. Germline CDR1 is SGDLS and CDR2 is YYNGEE. J was trimmed by 2 bases and V by 3 bases; bases with no gene match: 7. The CDR3 covers 15 residues. Here the CDR3 reads CASSGEGQEPYEQYF. DNA of the CDR3: TGTGCCAGCAGCGGTGAGGGACAGGAGCCCTACGAGCAGTACTTC.

This rearrangement joins TRBV19 to TRBJ1-3, with TRBD1 identical over 9 bases. V was pared by 6 bases and J by 3 bases, with 3 bases of the junction left unmatched. The germline CDR1 and CDR2 sequences are LNHDA and SQIVND (reference sequence). CDR3 size: 14 residues. The CDR3 loop is CASSRTGVGNTIYF. The DNA of the CDR3 is TGTGCCAGTAGCAGGACAGGGGTTGGAAACACCATATATTTT.

The chain couples TRBV24-1 to TRBJ2-1, with TRBD1 matching over 10 bases. CDR1 and CDR2 from the germline V gene are KGHDR and SFDVKD. Trimming cost V 4 bases and J 6 bases; bases outside gene matches: 8. This CDR3 spans 16 amino acids. The CDR3 DNA follows: TGTGCCACCAGTGAGCCGACAGGGGGCAGGGTCAATGAGCAGTTCTTC. Protein sequence: CATSEPTGGRVNEQFF.

The V and J genes are TRBV19 and TRBJ2-1; D gene uncertain. The CDR3 consists of 13 residues. Germline CDR1 and CDR2: LNHDA and SQIVND (reference sequence). Deletions cut 3 bases from V and 1 base from J, with 4 bases between. This chain's CDR3 is CASSIGSYNEQFF. CDR3 DNA: TGTGCCAGTAGTATCGGTTCCTACAATGAGCAGTTCTTC.

The J gene is TRBJ1-1, the V gene TRBV7-9; D is ambiguous. V was cut by 3 bases and J by 3 bases, with 5 bases left in between. The V gene's germline CDR1 is SEHNR and CDR2 FQNEAQ (reference sequence). The CDR3 is 12 amino acids. As DNA, the CDR3 is TGTGCCAGCAGCTTGTCGGACACTGAAGCTTTCTTT. This encodes CASSLSDTEAFF.

The chain combines TRBV6-1 with TRBJ1-3, with unresolved D. Germline loops: CDR1 MNHNS, CDR2 SASEGT. This CDR3 has 15 amino acids. V lost 1 base to trimming and J lost 0 bases, with 7 bases between them. The CDR3 protein is CASSEGGFSGNTIYF. In nucleotides, the CDR3 is TGTGCCAGCAGTGAAGGAGGCTTCTCTGGAAACACCATATATTTT.

This sequence joins TRBV19 and TRBJ2-4; D may be TRBD2 (6 bases). Germline CDR1 is LNHDA and CDR2 is SQIVND (reference sequence). The CDR3 has 19 residues. V lost 7 bases, J lost 0 bases, and 25 bases lay in between. The DNA for the CDR3 is TGTGCCAGTACCTCGGAGGCGGGTAGGCGGGGAGTAGCCAAAAACATTCAGTACTTC. It codes for CASTSEAGRRGVAKNIQYF.

The chain links TRBV4-1 to TRBJ2-3; a weak D match, TRBD2 (6 bases). Trimming cost V 3 bases and J 1 base, with 11 bases left between them. Germline CDR1 MGHRA, CDR2 YSYEKL. This CDR3 comprises 15 residues. The CDR3 protein is CASSHAGFRTDTQYF. CDR3 sequence (DNA): TGCGCCAGCAGCCACGCGGGATTCCGCACAGATACGCAGTATTTT.

The V gene is TRBV6-2 or TRBV6-3, the J gene TRBJ2-2; TRBD1 matches 9 bases. V shed 0 bases, J shed 7 bases, and the junction held 3 bases outside the gene matches. Germline V gene data show CDR1 as MNHEY and CDR2 as SVGEGT. The CDR3 has 15 amino acids. The CDR3: CASSYSGQGNGELFF. The CDR3 DNA is TGTGCCAGCAGTTACTCGGGACAGGGCAACGGGGAGCTGTTTTTT.

The rearrangement joins TRBV2 to TRBJ1-2; 10 bases fit TRBD1. The junction had 2 bases not matched to a gene; V was cut back by 1 base and J by 3 bases. Germline V gene data show CDR1 as SNHLY and CDR2 as FYNNEI. The CDR3 is 15 amino acids. In DNA form, the CDR3 reads TGTGCCAGCAGTGAAGTCGGGACAGGGGACTATGGCTACACCTTC. It specifies CASSEVGTGDYGYTF.

CDR3 sequence reads: CASSFGAFGNTIYF. In DNA form, the CDR3 reads TGTGCCAGCAGCTTTGGGGCATTTGGAAACACCATATATTTT. The gene calls are TRBV5-4 and TRBJ1-3, with D possibly being TRBD1 (5 bases). The V end lost 2 bases, the J end lost 3 bases, and 9 bases lay between the germline ends. Germline CDR1 SGHNT, CDR2 YYREEE (reference sequence). This CDR3 contains 14 residues.

The rearrangement links TRBV6-5 to TRBJ2-7; the D gene is possibly TRBD1 (7 bases). V gave up 5 bases and J gave up 6 bases, with 17 bases separating them. Germline-derived CDR1 and CDR2 are MNHEY and SVGAGI. The CDR3 is 14 amino acids. CDR3 sequence reads: CASSRMTGTVEQYF. DNA for the CDR3: TGTGCCAGCAGTCGAATGACAGGGACTGTCGAGCAGTACTTC.

The rearrangement uses TRBV13 and TRBJ1-6, with 8 positions matching TRBD1. CDR1 is PRHDT, CDR2 FYEKMQ, per germline (reference sequence). Germline trimming cut 0 bases from V and 8 bases from J; bases unmatched to any gene: 0. The CDR3 is made up of 14 amino acids. The CDR3, as DNA: TGTGCCAGCAGCTTAGGGACAGGGGATTCACCCCTCCACTTT. It encodes CASSLGTGDSPLHF.

The V gene is TRBV6-5, the J gene TRBJ1-1; D not certain. Trimming removed 6 bases at V and 1 base at J, with 6 bases between. Germline CDR1 reads MNHEY; CDR2 reads SVGAGI. The CDR3 spans 12 residues. CDR3 coding DNA: TGTGCCAGCAGGACACCGAACACTGAAGCTTTCTTT. This sequence encodes CASRTPNTEAFF.

The chain joins TRBV5-1 to TRBJ1-1; 8 bases map to TRBD1. V lost 6 bases to trimming and J lost 8 bases; unmatched junction nucleotides: 15. The CDR3 has 15 amino acids. CDR1 is SGHRS and CDR2 is YFSETQ in the germline V gene. CDR3 sequence reads: CASTPMGQGAPEAFF. The CDR3 coding sequence is TGCGCCAGCACCCCAATGGGGCAGGGGGCCCCCGAAGCTTTCTTT.

This chain uses TRBV5-5 with TRBJ1-6, with 8 bases lining up with TRBD1. Germline CDR1 SGHKS, CDR2 YYEKEE (reference sequence). The CDR3 is 14 amino acids. J lost 8 bases, V lost 5 bases, and 6 bases had no gene match. In DNA, the CDR3 is TGTGCCAGCAGTTCAGGGGGCTCGGATTCACCCCTCCACTTT. This codes for CASSSGGSDSPLHF.

The chain employs TRBV28 and TRBJ2-7, with D unclear. CDR3 size: 12 residues. CDR1 MDHEN and CDR2 SYDVKM come from the germline V gene. V was clipped by 3 bases and J by 4 bases, with 7 bases between them. The CDR3 DNA follows: TGTGCCAGCAGTTTCAATTATTACGAGCAGTACTTC. As protein: CASSFNYYEQYF. Combining the CDR3 with reference TRBV28 and TRBJ2-7 gives the whole variable domain DVKVTQSSRYLVKRTGEKVFLECVQDMDHENMFWYRQDPGLGLRLIYFSYDVKMKEKGDIPEGYSVSREKKERFSLILESASTNQTSMYLCASSFNYYEQYFGPGTRLTVT.

The J gene is TRBJ1-1, the V gene TRBV29-1; tentative D call: TRBD1 (6 bases). Germline-derived CDR1 and CDR2 are SQVTM and ANQGSEA. V gave up 5 bases and J gave up 2 bases, with 9 bases separating them. This CDR3 has 12 residues. In DNA form, the CDR3 reads TGCAGCGTTTCACAGGGAAACACTGAAGCTTTCTTT. Its translation: CSVSQGNTEAFF.

This clone was seen just once. The chain carries TRBV18 and TRBJ2-5; 8 bases agree with TRBD1. Trimming took 4 bases from V and 4 from J; bases not matched to a gene: 5. This CDR3 has 14 amino acids. The V gene's germline CDR1 is KGHSH and CDR2 LQKENI. As DNA, the CDR3 is TGTGCCAGCTCACAAGGACAGGGTCTAGAGACCCAGTACTTC. This translates into CASSQGQGLETQYF.

This chain connects TRBV7-2 to TRBJ2-1; a weak D match, TRBD2 (6 bases). Germline V CDR1 and CDR2: SGHTA, FQGNSA. CDR3 size: 12 residues. Trimming cost V 1 base and J 9 bases, with 7 bases left between them. The CDR3 loop is CASSLEAGEQFF. In DNA, the CDR3 is TGTGCCAGCAGCTTAGAAGCGGGTGAGCAGTTCTTC.

J is TRBJ2-1 and V is TRBV4-1; no definite D call. V was trimmed by 4 bases and J by 0 bases, leaving 7 bases between them. Per the germline V gene, CDR1 is MGHRA and CDR2 is YSYEKL. The length of the CDR3 is 14 residues. The DNA of the CDR3 is TGCGCCAGCAGCCTAGATGCCTCCTACAATGAGCAGTTCTTC. This codes for CASSLDASYNEQFF.

V usage is TRBV7-9 and J usage is TRBJ2-2; either TRBD1 or TRBD2 may fit D (6 bases each). Germline V gene data show CDR1 as SEHNR and CDR2 as FQNEAQ (reference sequence). V lost 2 bases to trimming and J lost 6 bases, with 10 bases between them. The CDR3 has 14 amino acids. Here the CDR3 reads CASSLRGDPGELFF. As DNA, the CDR3 is TGTGCCAGCAGCTTAAGGGGGGATCCCGGGGAGCTGTTTTTT.

The chain recombines TRBV11-3 with TRBJ2-7; 7 bases line up with TRBD1. With 5 bases clipped from V and 3 bases from J, the junction kept 4 bases outside the gene matches. The CDR3 loop spans 13 amino acids. Germline values: CDR1 SGHNT, CDR2 YENEEA. The CDR3 DNA reads as TGTGCCAGCAGCGAACGGACAGGCTACGAGCAGTACTTC. Translating gives CASSERTGYEQYF. The variable domain in full, completed from reference TRBV11-3 and TRBJ2-7, reads EAGVVQSPRYKIIEKKQPVAFWCNPISGHNTLYWYLQNLGQGPELLIRYENEEAVDDSQLPKDRFSAERLKGVDSTLKIQPAELGDSAVYLCASSERTGYEQYFGPGTRLTVT.

The chain couples TRBV6-5 to TRBJ1-2; D gene unclear. The CDR3 covers 15 residues. In germline, CDR1 is MNHEY, CDR2 SVGAGI. Trimming pared 4 bases from V and 4 bases from J, leaving 16 bases between. The CDR3 DNA reads as TGTGCCAGCAGTTCTGCTAGACCGAACCTCTATGGCTACACCTTC. Amino acid sequence: CASSSARPNLYGYTF.